This TCR beta chain was sequenced during a study of T cell repertoires in cytomegalovirus infection. At the level of the study: Used in the study were CMV epitopes, some recently identified and HLA-C-restricted, others well-studied and HLA-B-restricted. Evidence of both CMV infection and a matching HLA type came from public TCR beta signatures.

TCRdb re-derived calls from the reads in MiXCR, one entry per CDR3 protein. The data contain under 150,000 distinct CDR3 sequences, 30% of them singletons. Details on this clonotype: Its specificity is unknown.

V gave up 5 bases and J gave up 1 base; unmatched junction bases: 6. The CDR3 sequence is 16 residues long. The chain combines TRBV12-3 or TRBV12-4 with TRBJ1-2; 11 bases match TRBD1. The sample was CD8+ T cells from cultured PBMCs, taken from culture after CMV antigen stimulation. This receptor was taken from a human donor in good health (CMV status not recorded). Some clones in this sample may be carry-over from other donors' samples. CDR3 protein: CASSIPGQGGNYGYTF. The CDR3 coding sequence is TGTGCCAGCAGTATCCCGGGACAGGGGGGTAACTATGGCTACACCTTC.